These 7 T cell receptor beta chains came from one sample sequenced in a study of blood T cells in healthy people across ages. Next came a second PCR, run for roughly 6 to 11 cycles, which used a sample-barcoded 5' primer along with a J-beta primer mix. From the 5' RACE reads, TCRdb called clonotypes with MiXCR, one entry per CDR3 protein. The sample consists of about 1.6 million distinct CDR3 sequences, about 32% of them appearing once. Sequenced: blood. These receptors all come from a woman aged 25 to 39 in good health.

The table lists this clonotype with a few counts. This sequence joins TRBV15 and TRBJ2-1; TRBD2 might be the D (6 bases). The V and J ends lost 0 bases and 6 bases respectively, with 12 bases between them. The CDR3 length is 15 residues. Germline V CDR1 and CDR2: LNHNV, YYDKDF (reference sequence). CDR3 sequence reads: CATSRESGTLNEQFF. CDR3 bases: TGTGCCACCAGCAGAGAGTCCGGGACTCTCAATGAGCAGTTCTTC.

The V gene is TRBV9, the J gene TRBJ2-2; 7 bases line up with TRBD1. The CDR3 has 13 amino acids. V lost 4 bases to trimming and J lost 5 bases; unmatched junction nucleotides: 2. CDR1 is SGDLS, CDR2 YYNGEE, per germline. The DNA of the CDR3 is TGTGCCAGCAGCACACAGGGGACCGGGGAGCTGTTTTTT. Translating it yields CASSTQGTGELFF.

Concerning this clonotype itself: Germline is not matched at one junction end, which may reflect a read error. The DNA of the CDR3 is TGTGCCAGCAGTGAACCTGGGGCCAGCATAGATACGCAGTATTTT. Translation: CASSEPGASIDTQYF. The chain is built from TRBV6-1 and TRBJ2-3; D may be TRBD1 (5 bases). This CDR3 comprises 15 residues. Germline lookup yields CDR1 MNHNS and CDR2 SASEGT.

The chain links TRBV6-1 to TRBJ2-7; perhaps TRBD2 as D (6 bases). Per the germline V gene, CDR1 is MNHNS and CDR2 is SASEGT. Trimming left V 7 bases short and J 3 bases short, with 13 bases between. This CDR3 spans 13 amino acids. The CDR3 coding sequence is TGTGCCAGCACCCTGGGGGGAGACTACGAGCAGTACTTC. It yields the protein CASTLGGDYEQYF.

J is TRBJ2-3 and V is TRBV12-3 or TRBV12-4; TRBD1 is a possible D gene (5 bases). The CDR3 spans 15 residues. Trimming left V 9 bases short and J 2 bases short, with 18 bases between. The CDR3: CASRPVGANTDTQYF. The CDR3 bases are TGTGCCAGTCGCCCTGTAGGGGCTAACACAGATACGCAGTATTTT.

Comment on this clonotype: With a much larger clone just one base away, this may be a read error. This chain links TRBV6-5 with TRBJ2-5; D unresolved. The CDR3 has 11 amino acids. Germline values: CDR1 MNHEY, CDR2 SVGAGI. The CDR3 is CGSSHGGTQYF. CDR3 in DNA: TGTGGCAGCAGCCATGGTGGGACCCAGTACTTC.

Comment on this clonotype: A junction boundary mismatches the germline segment, possibly from a read error. V is TRBV7-7 and J is TRBJ2-7, with 15 bases that match TRBD2. The CDR3 runs 17 residues. Germline V CDR1 and CDR2: SSHAT, FNYEAQ (reference sequence). The CDR3 is CAGSPGLAGGPWDEQYF. The CDR3, as DNA: TGTGCCGGCAGCCCAGGACTAGCGGGGGGGCCGTGGGACGAGCAGTACTTC.